A selection of T cell receptor beta chains follows, all from one sample in a study of T cells expressing NK-cell markers. TCRdb reanalyzed the 5' RACE reads, giving one entry per CDR3 protein sequence and no DNA. The repertoire table contains fewer than 400,000 distinct CDR3 sequences. Sequencing was carried out using blood T cells: a sorted CD56 or NKG2C T cell subset, CD4+ or CD8+ T cells, or bulk PBMC T cells (not recorded which). The receptors were sampled from a woman between 50 and 59 years old in good health. Both conserved end residues are part of each CDR3. Clone size, where shown, is once, few, many, or a class for clones that have expanded.

TRBV11-2	TRBJ2-1	.	CASSLVGGSAYNEQFF
TRBV4-1	TRBJ2-2	.	CASTTNTGELFF
TRBV12-3/TRBV12-4	TRBJ2-1	.	CASTRGSGRGAVDNEQFF
TRBV28	TRBJ2-7	.	CASSQEDPPYEQYF
TRBV7-2	TRBJ2-1	.	CASSLSGGPNEQFF
TRBV20-1	TRBJ2-1	.	CSARAALSYNEQFF
TRBV9	TRBJ2-5	.	CASSVVGGDRGETQYF
TRBV14	TRBJ2-1	.	CASSPGLAGFIYNEQFF
TRBV2	TRBJ2-1	.	CASSEASGRNEQFF
TRBV21-1	TRBJ2-2	.	CASSAIPGLAGAHGELFF
TRBV27	TRBJ2-5	.	CASSFGAGGMQETQYF
TRBV29-1	TRBJ1-1	.	CSVEDPVGQRAFF
TRBV24-1	TRBJ2-1	.	CATSDSGTENEQFF
TRBV5-1	TRBJ1-6	.	CASSLAGERSPLHF
TRBV20-1	TRBJ2-5	.	CSAGRGAGVRETQYF
TRBV6-1	TRBJ2-1	.	CASRVRTLGDEQFF
TRBV11-2	TRBJ2-1	.	CASTPWVGPTEQFF
TRBV29-1	TRBJ2-5	.	CSVEDSKRETQYF
TRBV12-2	TRBJ2-7	.	CASRYSCRDGTSGPGTPEQYF
TRBV5-1	TRBJ2-7	.	CASSYGTGEQYF
TRBV6-1	TRBJ2-3	.	CASSEGGQFLTDTQYF
TRBV12-3/TRBV12-4	TRBJ2-3	.	CASSLGVASPQYF
TRBV18	TRBJ2-2	.	CASSPLAGALNTGELFF
TRBV6-5	TRBJ2-3	.	CASSPPGLAIHTQYF
TRBV12-3/TRBV12-4	TRBJ2-5	medium-sized	CASSLAGVETQYF
TRBV27	TRBJ2-7	.	CASSLFGRNNYEQYF
TRBV12-3/TRBV12-4	TRBJ2-5	.	CASSLGSDQYF
TRBV12-3/TRBV12-4	TRBJ1-1	.	CASRLTGVAFF
TRBV12-3/TRBV12-4	TRBJ2-1	.	CASILAVAAGEQFF
TRBV5-6	TRBJ1-3	.	CASSLGQGPDTIYF